The rows below give T cell receptor beta chains drawn from one sample of a study of identical twins. TCRdb passed the 5' RACE reads through MiXCR, listing each CDR3 protein once. The sample shows about 890,000 distinct CDR3 sequences, more than 9% of them seen only once. This sample was also put to use in a study of yellow fever vaccine responses in identical twins.

The material sequenced was PBMCs. The origin of the receptors is a woman in her late teens or twenties in good health. CDR3s include the opening cysteine and the closing phenylalanine or tryptophan. Each record gives: CDR3 DNA, CDR3 protein, clone size, V gene, D gene, J gene. A D gene is named only where the DNA matches it firmly. The listing skips clone size in some rows; elsewhere it reads once, few, many or a size class.

DNA: TGTGCCAGCACCTCCCGCGGGGGCGCGAACACCGGGGAGCTGTTTTTT
CDR3: CASTSRGGANTGELFF
size: NA
V: TRBV12-3/TRBV12-4
D: NA
J: TRBJ2-2

DNA: TGTGCCAGCTCTGGGGCCAACGTCCTGACTTTC
CDR3: CASSGANVLTF
size: many
V: TRBV12-3/TRBV12-4
D: NA
J: TRBJ2-6

DNA: TGTGCGAGCAAGGGCAGGGGAGGAAATTCACCCCTCCACTTT
CDR3: CASKGRGGNSPLHF
size: NA
V: TRBV12-3/TRBV12-4
D: NA
J: TRBJ1-6

DNA: TGTGCCAGCGGGGCGCCGGGATCAACTAATGAAAAACTGTTTTTT
CDR3: CASGAPGSTNEKLFF
size: few
V: TRBV6-1
D: NA
J: TRBJ1-4

DNA: TGTGCCATCAGTGGGCAGACTAACACCGGGGAGCTGTTTTTT
CDR3: CAISGQTNTGELFF
size: few
V: TRBV10-3
D: NA
J: TRBJ2-2

DNA: TGCGCCAGCAGTCAGACAGGGATTAGGGCCTACGAGCAGTACTTC
CDR3: CASSQTGIRAYEQYF
size: NA
V: TRBV5-1
D: TRBD1
J: TRBJ2-7

DNA: TGTGCCAGCAGTTCCCGGACTAGCGGGGAGGTAGATACGCAGTATTTT
CDR3: CASSSRTSGEVDTQYF
size: few
V: TRBV28
D: TRBD2
J: TRBJ2-3

DNA: TGTGCCAGCAGCTTGGGCAGCGCACCCCTCCACTTT
CDR3: CASSLGSAPLHF
size: few
V: TRBV11-2
D: NA
J: TRBJ1-6

DNA: TGTGCCAGCAGTGAAGTACCCGCAGGGGACAATGAGCAGTTCTTC
CDR3: CASSEVPAGDNEQFF
size: once
V: TRBV2
D: NA
J: TRBJ2-1

DNA: TGTGCCAGCAGGGGACAGTCCCACGAGCAGTACTTC
CDR3: CASRGQSHEQYF
size: NA
V: TRBV28
D: TRBD1
J: TRBJ2-7

DNA: TGCAGTGCTAGAGTATCGGACGGGGGAGCAACCTACAATGAGCAGTTCTTC
CDR3: CSARVSDGGATYNEQFF
size: many
V: TRBV20-1
D: NA
J: TRBJ2-1

DNA: TGTGCTAGTGGTACCACCGGGACAGGTTACAATGAGCAGTTCTTC
CDR3: CASGTTGTGYNEQFF
size: few
V: TRBV12-5
D: TRBD1
J: TRBJ2-1

DNA: TGCGCCAGCAGCGGACAGGGGCTCTACAATGAGCAGTTCTTC
CDR3: CASSGQGLYNEQFF
size: NA
V: TRBV5-1
D: TRBD1
J: TRBJ2-1

DNA: TGTGCCAGCAGTGAGCGGGAGTTAGGCAATGAGCAGTTCTTC
CDR3: CASSERELGNEQFF
size: many
V: TRBV2
D: TRBD2
J: TRBJ2-1

DNA: TGTGCCAGTGGGAGGGACATTAGCATTCAGCCCCAGCATTTT
CDR3: CASGRDISIQPQHF
size: few
V: TRBV19
D: NA
J: TRBJ1-5

DNA: TGCAGTGCTGCGAGGGGTTCCTATAATTCACCCCTCCACTTT
CDR3: CSAARGSYNSPLHF
size: few
V: TRBV20-1
D: NA
J: TRBJ1-6

DNA: TGTGCCAGCAGTTGGGATATAGCGGGAGGTGGTGGTGAGCAGTTCTTC
CDR3: CASSWDIAGGGGEQFF
size: NA
V: TRBV27
D: TRBD2
J: TRBJ2-1

DNA: TGTGCCAGCGATAACATCCACCGTGGGGGGCAAGAGACCCAGTACTTC
CDR3: CASDNIHRGGQETQYF
size: NA
V: TRBV12-3/TRBV12-4
D: NA
J: TRBJ2-5

DNA: TGTGCCAGCAGCCGCGGGGCCGGAAGCACAGATACGCAGTATTTT
CDR3: CASSRGAGSTDTQYF
size: few
V: TRBV12-3/TRBV12-4
D: NA
J: TRBJ2-3

DNA: TGTGCCAGCAGTTTGACGGGAGGGCCCTACGAGCAGTACTTC
CDR3: CASSLTGGPYEQYF
size: many
V: TRBV28
D: TRBD2
J: TRBJ2-7

DNA: TGTGCCAGCAGCCCCGATGCGGGGTGGGGCAGCGGGGAGCTGTTTTTT
CDR3: CASSPDAGWGSGELFF
size: NA
V: TRBV9
D: NA
J: TRBJ2-2

DNA: TGCGCCAGCAGCTTGGACCCAGAATATGGCTACACCTTC
CDR3: CASSLDPEYGYTF
size: many
V: TRBV5-1
D: NA
J: TRBJ1-2

DNA: TGTGCCAGCAGTTTAGTTTCGGGATCGTACGACGAGCAGTACTTC
CDR3: CASSLVSGSYDEQYF
size: many
V: TRBV28
D: NA
J: TRBJ2-7

DNA: TGTGCCAGCAGCTCTCCGGACAGCAATGAGCAGTTCTTC
CDR3: CASSSPDSNEQFF
size: once
V: TRBV7-6
D: NA
J: TRBJ2-1

DNA: TGCGCCAGCAGCTCCCAAATCTACGAGCAGTACTTC
CDR3: CASSSQIYEQYF
size: NA
V: TRBV5-1
D: NA
J: TRBJ2-7

DNA: TGTGCCAGCAGCCAAGCTTCGGTAGTCATGGGTGGAGAGACCCAGTACTTC
CDR3: CASSQASVVMGGETQYF
size: NA
V: TRBV3-1
D: NA
J: TRBJ2-5

DNA: TGTGCCAGCAGCCCTATGACAGGCCCGAACACCGGGGAGCTGTTTTTT
CDR3: CASSPMTGPNTGELFF
size: NA
V: TRBV13
D: NA
J: TRBJ2-2

DNA: TGCAGTGCTAAACAGGGAGAGACCCAGTACTTC
CDR3: CSAKQGETQYF
size: NA
V: TRBV20-1
D: NA
J: TRBJ2-5

DNA: TGTGCCAGCAGCCCTACAGGGGCCACCAATCAGCCCCAGCATTTT
CDR3: CASSPTGATNQPQHF
size: few
V: TRBV9
D: TRBD1
J: TRBJ1-5

DNA: TGCAGTGCTAGAGCAGTCATAGCGGGAGTCCGTGCAGATACGCAGTATTTT
CDR3: CSARAVIAGVRADTQYF
size: few
V: TRBV20-1
D: TRBD2
J: TRBJ2-3

DNA: TGTGCCAGCAGCCCACCCACTCTGGAGCAGTACTTC
CDR3: CASSPPTLEQYF
size: few
V: TRBV7-9
D: NA
J: TRBJ2-7

DNA: TGTGCCAGCAGACAACCTGGGGGAGGGGCAGAAGGCTACACCTTC
CDR3: CASRQPGGGAEGYTF
size: NA
V: TRBV6-2/TRBV6-3
D: NA
J: TRBJ1-2

DNA: TGTGCCAGCAGCTCGGACAGGGCCCCCTTAATGAACACTGAAGCTTTCTTT
CDR3: CASSSDRAPLMNTEAFF
size: NA
V: TRBV7-8
D: TRBD1
J: TRBJ1-1

DNA: TGCAGTGCTAGACTACAGGGAGGGCCCCAGCATTTT
CDR3: CSARLQGGPQHF
size: NA
V: TRBV20-1
D: NA
J: TRBJ1-5

DNA: TGCGCCAGCAGCCAAGATCCTACACCCTACGAGCAGTACTTC
CDR3: CASSQDPTPYEQYF
size: NA
V: TRBV4-1
D: NA
J: TRBJ2-7

DNA: TGCAGCGTTGAGCTTGGGTCAGGGTTGATAAATGAAAAACTGTTTTTT
CDR3: CSVELGSGLINEKLFF
size: few
V: TRBV29-1
D: NA
J: TRBJ1-4

DNA: TGTGCCAGTAGGGGGACTAGCGGGAGCCCCTACGAGCAGTACTTC
CDR3: CASRGTSGSPYEQYF
size: few
V: TRBV19
D: TRBD2
J: TRBJ2-7

DNA: TGCAGCGTTGAAGAAGGGGACAGACAAGAGACCCAGTACTTC
CDR3: CSVEEGDRQETQYF
size: many
V: TRBV29-1
D: TRBD1
J: TRBJ2-5

DNA: TGCGCCAGCAGCCAAGACCTGTCGGGACAGGGATCCTACGAGCAGTACTTC
CDR3: CASSQDLSGQGSYEQYF
size: NA
V: TRBV4-1
D: TRBD1
J: TRBJ2-7

DNA: TGTGCCAGCAGACCTACGGGACAGGGGTACAATGAGCAGTTCTTC
CDR3: CASRPTGQGYNEQFF
size: few
V: TRBV12-3/TRBV12-4
D: TRBD1
J: TRBJ2-1

DNA: TGTGCCAGTAGTCCCTCGCCGCGGGCTAACACTGAAGCTTTCTTT
CDR3: CASSPSPRANTEAFF
size: few
V: TRBV19
D: NA
J: TRBJ1-1

DNA: TGTGCCAGCATAAAGGGCCTCACAGATACGCAGTATTTT
CDR3: CASIKGLTDTQYF
size: NA
V: TRBV6-6
D: NA
J: TRBJ2-3

DNA: TGCGCCAGCGGCATGACCCGCGGGGAGACCCAGTACTTC
CDR3: CASGMTRGETQYF
size: few
V: TRBV4-1
D: NA
J: TRBJ2-5

DNA: TGTGCCAGCAGCCGCGGGACCACGGACACTGAAGCTTTCTTT
CDR3: CASSRGTTDTEAFF
size: few
V: TRBV3-1
D: NA
J: TRBJ1-1

DNA: TGTGCCAGCAGTTACTCGGAGGGTCCCGGGGCCAACGTCCTGACTTTC
CDR3: CASSYSEGPGANVLTF
size: NA
V: TRBV6-5
D: NA
J: TRBJ2-6

DNA: TGTGCCAGCAGCCAAGAGGGGGCGGGACTGGACCAAGAGACCCAGTACTTC
CDR3: CASSQEGAGLDQETQYF
size: NA
V: TRBV3-1
D: NA
J: TRBJ2-5

DNA: TGTGCCAGTACCACGACCTTAGCGGGGGATGGAACCCAGTACTTC
CDR3: CASTTTLAGDGTQYF
size: few
V: TRBV19
D: TRBD2
J: TRBJ2-5

DNA: TGCAGTGCCCCAACGGGAGACGGCCCCTACGAGCAGTACTTC
CDR3: CSAPTGDGPYEQYF
size: NA
V: TRBV20-1
D: NA
J: TRBJ2-7

DNA: TGTGCCAGCAGCTTAGCCAACAGGTGGTACGAGCAGTACTTC
CDR3: CASSLANRWYEQYF
size: NA
V: TRBV7-9
D: NA
J: TRBJ2-7

DNA: TGTGCCAGTAGTATCGCGGGAGACCACAATGAGCAGTTCTTC
CDR3: CASSIAGDHNEQFF
size: few
V: TRBV19
D: TRBD2
J: TRBJ2-1

DNA: TGTGCCAGCAGGGACACTAGCGGGAGCCTTTTCGATGAGCAGTTCTTC
CDR3: CASRDTSGSLFDEQFF
size: NA
V: TRBV12-3/TRBV12-4
D: TRBD2
J: TRBJ2-1

DNA: TGCGCCAGCAGCCATCCCGGGACAGCAACCTACGAGCAGTACTTC
CDR3: CASSHPGTATYEQYF
size: NA
V: TRBV4-1
D: TRBD1
J: TRBJ2-7

DNA: TGTGCCAGTAGTATACGCTCCGGACAGGGACCGAACACCGGGGAGCTGTTTTTT
CDR3: CASSIRSGQGPNTGELFF
size: NA
V: TRBV19
D: TRBD1
J: TRBJ2-2

DNA: TGCGCCAGCAGCTTGGTACTTGGGGGCTACGAGCAGTACTTC
CDR3: CASSLVLGGYEQYF
size: NA
V: TRBV5-1
D: NA
J: TRBJ2-7

DNA: TGTGCCAGCAGCTTAGGGAGGCTAGAAGAGACCCAGTACTTC
CDR3: CASSLGRLEETQYF
size: few
V: TRBV11-2
D: NA
J: TRBJ2-5

DNA: TGTGCCAGCAGTTTTTTAGCGGGGGGGCCTGTCGATGAGCAGTTCTTC
CDR3: CASSFLAGGPVDEQFF
size: many
V: TRBV12-3/TRBV12-4
D: TRBD2
J: TRBJ2-1

DNA: TGTGCCAGTAGTATTAGGCGGGAGTCCGTAGATACGCAGTATTTT
CDR3: CASSIRRESVDTQYF
size: few
V: TRBV19
D: TRBD2
J: TRBJ2-3

DNA: TGTGCCAGCACCAACCTGCGGGATTCACCCCTCCACTTT
CDR3: CASTNLRDSPLHF
size: few
V: TRBV12-3/TRBV12-4
D: NA
J: TRBJ1-6

DNA: TGTGCCCCGGCCGTAGCGGGGGGGCGTGACACGCAGTATTTT
CDR3: CAPAVAGGRDTQYF
size: NA
V: TRBV27
D: TRBD2
J: TRBJ2-3

DNA: TGTGCCAGCAGTGGGGGGGGCGCGAACACCGGGGAGCTGTTTTTT
CDR3: CASSGGGANTGELFF
size: few
V: TRBV12-3/TRBV12-4
D: NA
J: TRBJ2-2